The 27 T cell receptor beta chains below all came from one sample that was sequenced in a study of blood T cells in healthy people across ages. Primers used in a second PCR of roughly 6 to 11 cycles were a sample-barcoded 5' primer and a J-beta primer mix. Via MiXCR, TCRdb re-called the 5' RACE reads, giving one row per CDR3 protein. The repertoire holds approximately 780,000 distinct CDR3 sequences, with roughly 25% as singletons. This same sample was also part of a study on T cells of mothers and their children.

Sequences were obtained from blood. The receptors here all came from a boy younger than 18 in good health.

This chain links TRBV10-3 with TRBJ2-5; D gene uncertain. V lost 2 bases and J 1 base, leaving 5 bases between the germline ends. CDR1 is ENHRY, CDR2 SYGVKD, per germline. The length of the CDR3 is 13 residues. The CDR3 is CAISEDGQETQYF. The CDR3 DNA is TGTGCCATCAGTGAGGACGGCCAAGAGACCCAGTACTTC.

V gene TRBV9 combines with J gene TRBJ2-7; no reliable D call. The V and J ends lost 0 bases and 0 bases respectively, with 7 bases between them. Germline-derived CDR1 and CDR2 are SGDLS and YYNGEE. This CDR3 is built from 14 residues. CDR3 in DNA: TGTGCCAGCAGCGTAGCGGACGGCTCCTACGAGCAGTACTTC. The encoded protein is CASSVADGSYEQYF.

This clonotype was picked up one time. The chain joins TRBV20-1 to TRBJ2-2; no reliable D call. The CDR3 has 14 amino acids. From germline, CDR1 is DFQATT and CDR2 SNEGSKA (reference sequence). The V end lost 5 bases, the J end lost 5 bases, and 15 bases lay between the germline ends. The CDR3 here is CSAARTPVTGELFF. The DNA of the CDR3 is TGCAGTGCTGCTCGAACTCCCGTAACCGGGGAGCTGTTTTTT.

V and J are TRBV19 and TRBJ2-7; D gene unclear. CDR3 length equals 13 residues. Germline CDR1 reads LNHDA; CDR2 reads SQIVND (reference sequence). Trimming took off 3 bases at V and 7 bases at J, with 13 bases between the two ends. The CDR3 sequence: CASSIVWAEEQYF. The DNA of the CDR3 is TGTGCCAGTAGTATCGTCTGGGCGGAAGAGCAGTACTTC.

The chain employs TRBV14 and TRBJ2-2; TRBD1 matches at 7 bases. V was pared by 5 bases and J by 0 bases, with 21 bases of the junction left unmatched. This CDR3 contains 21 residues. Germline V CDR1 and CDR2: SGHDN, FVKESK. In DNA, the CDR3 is TGTGCCAGCAGCTTATCATTTTGGGACAGCTACTCTTCCGCGAACACCGGGGAGCTGTTTTTT. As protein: CASSLSFWDSYSSANTGELFF.

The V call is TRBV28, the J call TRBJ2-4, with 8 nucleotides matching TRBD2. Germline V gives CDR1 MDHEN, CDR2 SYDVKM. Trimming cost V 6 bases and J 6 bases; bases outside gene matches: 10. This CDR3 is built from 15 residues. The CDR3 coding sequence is TGTGCCAGCAGCCCAAGGGGACTAGACCTAAACATTCAGTACTTC. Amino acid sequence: CASSPRGLDLNIQYF.

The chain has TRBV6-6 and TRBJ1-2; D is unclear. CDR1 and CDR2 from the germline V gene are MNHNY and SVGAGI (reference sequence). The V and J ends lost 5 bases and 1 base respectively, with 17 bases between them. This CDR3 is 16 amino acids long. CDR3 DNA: TGTGCCAGCAGTAAGAGCGGCCTCCGCGGTAACTATGGCTACACCTTC. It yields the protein CASSKSGLRGNYGYTF.

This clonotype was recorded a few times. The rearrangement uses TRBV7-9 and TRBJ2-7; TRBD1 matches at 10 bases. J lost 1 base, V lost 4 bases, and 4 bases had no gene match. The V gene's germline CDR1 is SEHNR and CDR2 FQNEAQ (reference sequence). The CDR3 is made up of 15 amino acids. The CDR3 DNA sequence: TGTGCCAGCAGCTCCTGGGGACAGGGGTCCTACGAGCAGTACTTC. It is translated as CASSSWGQGSYEQYF.

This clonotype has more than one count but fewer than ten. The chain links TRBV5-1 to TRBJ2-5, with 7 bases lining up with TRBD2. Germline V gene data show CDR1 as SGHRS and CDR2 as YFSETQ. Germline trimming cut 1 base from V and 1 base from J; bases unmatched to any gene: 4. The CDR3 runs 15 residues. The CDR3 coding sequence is TGCGCCAGCAGCTTGATGGGGACTACCCAAGAGACCCAGTACTTC. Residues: CASSLMGTTQETQYF.

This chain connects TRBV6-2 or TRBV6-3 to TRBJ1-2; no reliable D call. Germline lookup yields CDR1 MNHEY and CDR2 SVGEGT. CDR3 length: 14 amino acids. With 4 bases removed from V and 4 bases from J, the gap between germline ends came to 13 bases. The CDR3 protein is CASSFSIFVYGYTF. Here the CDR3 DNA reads TGTGCCAGCAGTTTCTCCATCTTTGTCTATGGCTACACCTTC.

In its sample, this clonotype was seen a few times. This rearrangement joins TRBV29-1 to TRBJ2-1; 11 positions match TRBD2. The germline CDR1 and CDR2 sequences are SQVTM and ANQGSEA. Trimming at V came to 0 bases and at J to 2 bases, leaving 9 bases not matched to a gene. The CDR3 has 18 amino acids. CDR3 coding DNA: TGCAGCGTTGAAGATGAGGTAGCGGGGGGGCCCACCTACAATGAGCAGTTCTTC. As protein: CSVEDEVAGGPTYNEQFF.

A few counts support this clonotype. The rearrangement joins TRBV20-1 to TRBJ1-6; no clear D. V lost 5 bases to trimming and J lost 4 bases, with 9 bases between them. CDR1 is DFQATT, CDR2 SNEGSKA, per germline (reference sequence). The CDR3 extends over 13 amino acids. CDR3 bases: TGCAGTGCTTCTGACACTTATAATTCACCCCTCCACTTT. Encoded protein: CSASDTYNSPLHF.

CDR3 amino acids: CASSPTSGGADSDEQFF. In nucleotides, the CDR3 is TGTGCCAGCAGTCCGACTAGCGGGGGGGCTGATTCCGATGAGCAGTTCTTC. The chain employs TRBV28 and TRBJ2-1; 14 bases are a match to TRBD2. The germline gives CDR1 MDHEN, CDR2 SYDVKM. The CDR3 is made up of 17 amino acids. The junction had 11 bases not matched to a gene; V was cut back by 5 bases and J by 8 bases.

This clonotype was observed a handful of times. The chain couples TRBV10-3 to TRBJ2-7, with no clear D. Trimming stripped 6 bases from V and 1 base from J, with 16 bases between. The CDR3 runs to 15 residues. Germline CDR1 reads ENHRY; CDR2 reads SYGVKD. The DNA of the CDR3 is TGTGCCATCAGGGCCAGTCCAAGATTTTCCTACGAGCAGTACTTC. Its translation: CAIRASPRFSYEQYF.

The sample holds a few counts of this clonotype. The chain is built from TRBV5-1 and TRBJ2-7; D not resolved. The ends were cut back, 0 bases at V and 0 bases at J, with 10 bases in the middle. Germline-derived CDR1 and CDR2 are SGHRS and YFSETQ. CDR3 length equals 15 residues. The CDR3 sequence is CASSLGESSSYEQYF. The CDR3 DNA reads TGCGCCAGCAGCTTGGGGGAATCAAGCTCCTACGAGCAGTACTTC.

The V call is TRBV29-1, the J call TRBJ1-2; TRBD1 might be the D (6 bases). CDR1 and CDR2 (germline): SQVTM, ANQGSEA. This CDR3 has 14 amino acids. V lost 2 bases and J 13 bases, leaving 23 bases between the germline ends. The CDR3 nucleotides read TGCAGCGTTGAAAGTTTTAGTAAGGCGGGGGCTCTCACCTTC. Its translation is CSVESFSKAGALTF.

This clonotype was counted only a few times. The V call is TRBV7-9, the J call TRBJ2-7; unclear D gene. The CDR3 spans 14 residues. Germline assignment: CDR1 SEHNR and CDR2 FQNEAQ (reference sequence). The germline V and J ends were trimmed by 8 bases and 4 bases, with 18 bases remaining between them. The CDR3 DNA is TGTGCCAGCCAAGCAACATCGGGCGTGTACGAGCAGTACTTC. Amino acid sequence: CASQATSGVYEQYF.

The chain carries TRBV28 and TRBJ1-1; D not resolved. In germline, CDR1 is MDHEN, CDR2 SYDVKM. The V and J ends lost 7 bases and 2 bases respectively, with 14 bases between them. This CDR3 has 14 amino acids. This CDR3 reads CASTILGVNTEAFF. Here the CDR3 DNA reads TGTGCCAGCACTATCCTAGGAGTAAACACTGAAGCTTTCTTT.

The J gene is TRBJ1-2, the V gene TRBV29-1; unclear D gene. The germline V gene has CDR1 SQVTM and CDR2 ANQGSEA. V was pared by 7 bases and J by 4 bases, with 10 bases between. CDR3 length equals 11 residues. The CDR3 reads CSADDGYGYTF. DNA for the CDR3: TGCAGCGCTGACGACGGCTATGGCTACACCTTC.

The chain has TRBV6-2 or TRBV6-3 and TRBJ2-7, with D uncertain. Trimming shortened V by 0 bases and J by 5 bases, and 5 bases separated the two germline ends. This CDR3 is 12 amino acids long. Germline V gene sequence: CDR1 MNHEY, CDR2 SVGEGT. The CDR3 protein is CASSYSFHEQYF. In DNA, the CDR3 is TGTGCCAGCAGTTACTCGTTCCACGAGCAGTACTTC.

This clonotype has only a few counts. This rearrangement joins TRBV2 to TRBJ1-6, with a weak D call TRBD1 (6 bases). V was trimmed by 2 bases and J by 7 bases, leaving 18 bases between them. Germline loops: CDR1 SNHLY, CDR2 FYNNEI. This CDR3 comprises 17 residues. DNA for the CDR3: TGTGCCAGCAGTGAATGGCTTCTAACAGGGAGAAATTCACCCCTCCACTTT. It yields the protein CASSEWLLTGRNSPLHF.

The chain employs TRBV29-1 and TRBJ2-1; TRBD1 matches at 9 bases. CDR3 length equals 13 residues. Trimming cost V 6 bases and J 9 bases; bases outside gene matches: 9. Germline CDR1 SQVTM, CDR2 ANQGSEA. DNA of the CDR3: TGCAGCGTGGACAGGGGAAGTGACAGTGAGCAGTTCTTC. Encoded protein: CSVDRGSDSEQFF.

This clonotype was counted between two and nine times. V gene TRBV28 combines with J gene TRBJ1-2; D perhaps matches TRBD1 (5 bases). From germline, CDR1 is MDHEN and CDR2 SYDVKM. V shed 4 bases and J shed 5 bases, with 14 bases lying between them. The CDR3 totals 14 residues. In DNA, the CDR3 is TGTGCCAGCAGTTCCCGGACAAAGTCATATGGCTACACCTTC. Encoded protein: CASSSRTKSYGYTF.

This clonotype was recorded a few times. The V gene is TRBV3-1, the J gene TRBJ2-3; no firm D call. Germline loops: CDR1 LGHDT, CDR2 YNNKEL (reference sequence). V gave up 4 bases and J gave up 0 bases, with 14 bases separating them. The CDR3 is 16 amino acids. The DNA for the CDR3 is TGTGCCAGCAGCCGGGAAAGCGAATCTAGCACAGATACGCAGTATTTT. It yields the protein CASSRESESSTDTQYF.

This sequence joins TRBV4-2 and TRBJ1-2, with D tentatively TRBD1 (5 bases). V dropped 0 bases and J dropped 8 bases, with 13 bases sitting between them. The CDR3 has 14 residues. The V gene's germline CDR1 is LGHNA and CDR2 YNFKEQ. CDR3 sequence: CASSQDKRGGGYTF. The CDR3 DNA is TGTGCCAGCAGCCAAGATAAACGGGGCGGAGGCTACACCTTC.

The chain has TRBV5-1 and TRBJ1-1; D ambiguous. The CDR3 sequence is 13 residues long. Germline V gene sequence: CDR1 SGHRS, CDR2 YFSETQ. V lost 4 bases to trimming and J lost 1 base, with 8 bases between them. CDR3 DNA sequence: TGCGCCAGCAGCGGTGGCGGGAACACTGAAGCTTTCTTT. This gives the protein CASSGGGNTEAFF.

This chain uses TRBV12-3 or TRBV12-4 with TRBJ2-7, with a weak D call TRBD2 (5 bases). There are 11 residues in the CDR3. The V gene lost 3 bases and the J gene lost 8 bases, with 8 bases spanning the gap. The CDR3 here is CASSFREQQYF. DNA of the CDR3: TGTGCCAGCAGTTTTCGGGAACAGCAGTACTTC.